A selection of T cell receptor beta chains follows, all from one sample in a study of T-cell memory formation after mild COVID-19. In TCRdb, the 5' RACE reads were re-called with MiXCR into one record per CDR3 protein. The sample includes 95,000 to 110,000 distinct CDR3 sequences, about 15% seen only once; the top ten take around 40%. Source material: PBMCs or a T cell subset sorted from them (not recorded which). The receptors were sampled from a man aged 18 to 29 who had mild COVID-19 (a few samples of this study predate the infection). Cell type and time point are not known. The CDR3 runs from the conserved cysteine through the conserved F or W. A D gene is named only where the DNA matches it firmly. The listing skips clone size in some rows; elsewhere it reads once, few, many or a size class.

TRBD1	NA	TRBV7-9	TRBJ1-1	CASSSPLGQGWPTEAFF	TGTGCCAGCAGCTCTCCGTTGGGACAGGGGTGGCCCACTGAAGCTTTCTTT
TRBD1	few	TRBV6-5	TRBJ1-1	CASSFSGTGNTEAFF	TGTGCCAGCAGTTTTTCCGGGACAGGAAACACTGAAGCTTTCTTT
TRBD2	NA	TRBV7-9	TRBJ2-1	CASSTGLAGYNEQFF	TGTGCCAGCAGCACCGGACTAGCAGGCTACAATGAGCAGTTCTTC
TRBD2	many	TRBV7-6	TRBJ2-2	CASSPAGGSRWELFF	TGTGCCAGCAGCCCCGCCGGCGGGAGCCGTTGGGAGCTGTTTTTT
NA	few	TRBV7-2	TRBJ2-7	CASSLGAGAEQYF	TGTGCCAGCAGCTTAGGGGCGGGGGCCGAGCAGTACTTC
NA	NA	TRBV5-1	TRBJ1-1	CASSLVDTMNTEAFF	TGCGCCAGCAGCTTGGTTGACACCATGAACACTGAAGCTTTCTTT
NA	NA	TRBV30	TRBJ2-1	CAWSEIDEQFF	TGTGCCTGGAGTGAAATCGATGAGCAGTTCTTC
NA	NA	TRBV5-5	TRBJ2-1	CASSLGARTDSSYNEQFF	TGTGCCAGCAGCTTGGGGGCTCGGACGGACAGCTCCTACAATGAGCAGTTCTTC
TRBD1	NA	TRBV25-1	TRBJ1-2	CASRGGDRRNYGYTF	TGTGCCAGCAGGGGAGGGGACAGGAGAAACTATGGCTACACCTTC
TRBD1	NA	TRBV6-2/TRBV6-3	TRBJ1-1	CASSFSTGFTEAFF	TGTGCCAGCAGTTTCTCGACAGGGTTTACTGAAGCTTTCTTT
NA	NA	TRBV18	TRBJ2-3	CASSPTDTQYF	TGTGCCAGCTCACCGACAGATACGCAGTATTTT
NA	few	TRBV24-1	TRBJ1-5	CATSDKGGNQPQHF	TGTGCCACCAGTGACAAAGGGGGGAATCAGCCCCAGCATTTT
TRBD1	few	TRBV4-1	TRBJ2-5	CASSPQGAGETQYF	TGCGCCAGCAGCCCCCAGGGGGCGGGAGAGACCCAGTACTTC
NA	many	TRBV25-1	TRBJ1-1	CASSESKDANTEAFF	TGTGCCAGCAGTGAGTCTAAGGACGCGAACACTGAAGCTTTCTTT
NA	NA	TRBV4-1	TRBJ1-1	CASSQETMNTEAFF	TGCGCCAGCAGCCAGGAAACCATGAACACTGAAGCTTTCTTT
TRBD2	few	TRBV6-2/TRBV6-3	TRBJ2-1	CASSYLHLAGAYNEQFF	TGTGCCAGCAGTTACCTTCATCTAGCGGGGGCATACAATGAGCAGTTCTTC
NA	NA	TRBV19	TRBJ2-6	CASSIYHSGANVLTF	TGTGCCAGTAGTATATACCACTCTGGGGCCAACGTCCTGACTTTC